The TCR beta chain described here comes from a study of T cells after yellow fever vaccination. Study-level results: It was a small share of clonotypes that appeared in both CD4 and CD8 compartments.

The germline gives CDR1 SGHTA, CDR2 FQGTGA. Trimming stripped 5 bases from V and 4 bases from J, with 15 bases between. This CDR3 is 15 amino acids long. TCRdb reprocessed the 5' RACE reads via MiXCR and lists one record per CDR3 protein. This sample has a few hundred thousand distinct CDR3 sequences, with less than 20% found just once. Regarding this clonotype: Antigen specificity is unknown.

The J gene is TRBJ2-1, the V gene TRBV7-3; possible D gene TRBD1, 6 bases. The clonotype originates from a man between 18 and 29 years old who received the YFV17D yellow fever vaccine. Source: PBMCs, taken around 5 days after the first yellow fever vaccination. This CDR3 is CASSPDGGSYNEQFF. The CDR3, as DNA: TGTGCCAGCAGCCCCGATGGGGGCTCTTACAATGAGCAGTTCTTC.